The rows below give T cell receptor beta chains drawn from one sample of a study of PD-1 blockade in classical Hodgkin lymphoma. The protocol was immunoSEQ multiplex PCR, while the TCRdb copy is restricted to in-frame clones and leaves out a portion. This table has around 16,000 clones, approximately 88% appearing once. The material sequenced was peripheral blood mononuclear cells (PBMCs), taken before the second cycle of nivolumab. The receptors originated from a human donor with classical Hodgkin lymphoma. CDR3s include the opening cysteine and the closing phenylalanine or tryptophan. A D gene is named only where the DNA matches it firmly. Clone size is not always given. Where it is, it says once, few, many or a class for expanded clones.

TRBV5-1	12	.	TRBJ2-5	few	TGCGCCAGCAGCAAGAACCAAGAGACCCAGTACTTC	CASSKNQETQYF
TRBV6-1	17	.	TRBJ2-7	.	TGTGCCAGCAGTGAAGCCCCATCAGGGTCAGGGACCTACGAGCAGTACTTC	CASSEAPSGSGTYEQYF
TRBV19	15	TRBD2	TRBJ2-1	few	TGTGCCAGCACCCCTTTAGCGGGTTCCTACAATGAGCAGTTCTTC	CASTPLAGSYNEQFF
TRBV21-1	16	.	TRBJ2-2	.	TGTGCCAGCAGCAAATCCGGGGGGCCCGAACACCGGGGAGCTGTTTTT	CASSKSGGPEHRGAVF
TRBV10-2	15	.	TRBJ2-5	.	TGCGCCAGCAGTGATACGGCAGTGTACCAAGAGACCCAGTACTTC	CASSDTAVYQETQYF
TRBV12-5	15	TRBD1	TRBJ1-3	.	TGTGCTAGTGGTTGGAGGGACAGGGAGGGAAACACCATATATTTT	CASGWRDREGNTIYF
TRBV19	17	.	TRBJ2-7	.	TGTGCCAGTAGTATAGTAGAGTCGAAAACAAGCTCCTACGAGCAGTACTTC	CASSIVESKTSSYEQYF
TRBV5-5	12	.	TRBJ2-3	.	TGTGCCAGCAGCTTTAGTGGCAATACGCAGTATTTT	CASSFSGNTQYF
TRBV2	12	.	TRBJ2-7	.	TGTGCCAGCAGCGGGGCCTCCTACGAGCAGTACTTC	CASSGASYEQYF
TRBV27	15	TRBD1	TRBJ2-5	few	TGTGCCAGCAGCACGAACAGGGGTCGGGGTGGGACCCAGTACTTC	CASSTNRGRGGTQYF
TRBV5-1	16	.	TRBJ1-2	.	TGCGCCAGCAGCTTGGATTTTCGGGGTTCCGTAGGTGGCTACACCTTC	CASSLDFRGSVGGYTF
TRBV7-8	16	.	TRBJ1-6	.	TGTGCCAGCAGCTTCGAGGGACCACCTCTCGGGGCACCCCTCCACTTT	CASSFEGPPLGAPLHF
TRBV7-9	16	.	TRBJ2-7	.	TGTGCCAGCAGCTTAGCGAGGGGGGGCCCATCCTACGAGCAGTACTTC	CASSLARGGPSYEQYF
TRBV19	15	.	TRBJ2-1	.	TGTGCCAGTAGTCACCAACGGGGAATTTACAATGAGCAGTTCTTC	CASSHQRGIYNEQFF
TRBV6-1	11	.	TRBJ1-1	.	TGTGCCAGCAGTTATGGCACTGAAGCTTTCTTT	CASSYGTEAFF
TRBV27	15	.	TRBJ1-3	.	TGTGCCAGCAGTTACGACAGCGGAGCTGGAAACACCATATATTTT	CASSYDSGAGNTIYF
TRBV5-8	13	TRBD1	TRBJ2-1	.	TGTGCCAGCAGCTCGACAGGGTTAGGTGAGCAGTTCTTC	CASSSTGLGEQFF
TRBV27	16	.	TRBJ1-2	.	TGTGCCAGCAGTCCTTCCCGGGTCCGTGTTAACTATGGCTACACCTTC	CASSPSRVRVNYGYTF
TRBV6-5	14	.	TRBJ2-7	large	TGTGCCAGCAGTTACCGGCGGAGTGGCTACGAGCAGTACTTC	CASSYRRSGYEQYF
TRBV19	15	TRBD1	TRBJ1-5	.	TGTGCCAGTAAGGTGTCGGAGGGGGCGTCGCAGCCCCAGCATTTT	CASKVSEGASQPQHF
TRBV9	15	.	TRBJ2-1	once	TGTGCCAGCAGCGCGGAGGGGACGCCATACAATGAGCAGTTCTTC	CASSAEGTPYNEQFF
TRBV9	15	TRBD1	TRBJ2-7	.	TGTGCCAGCAGCGTAGGAGGGACAGGGGTCTACGAGCAGTACTTC	CASSVGGTGVYEQYF
TRBV11-2	17	TRBD2	TRBJ2-3	.	TGTGCCAGCAGCTCCCCAGAGGTAGCGGGAGGCCCAGATACGCAGTATTTT	CASSSPEVAGGPDTQYF
TRBV28	15	TRBD1	TRBJ1-1	.	TGTGCCAGCAGTGGCTTTTGGACAGGGAAAGGTGAAGCTTTCTTT	CASSGFWTGKGEAFF
TRBV4-1	12	.	TRBJ2-1	.	TGCGCCAGCAGCCAAACACACAATGAGCAGTTCTTC	CASSQTHNEQFF
TRBV5-5	16	TRBD1	TRBJ2-7	.	TGTGCCAGCAGCTGGACCGGGACAGGGACAATCTACGAGCAGTACTTC	CASSWTGTGTIYEQYF
TRBV7-9	15	TRBD1	TRBJ2-7	.	TGTGCCAGCAGCCGTGGGACAGGGGGTTACGACGAGCAGTACTTC	CASSRGTGGYDEQYF
TRBV10-3	14	.	TRBJ2-2	.	TGTGCCATCAGTGGGGCAGGGGATAGCGGGGAGCTGTTTTTT	CAISGAGDSGELFF
TRBV10-3	15	TRBD2	TRBJ2-3	.	TGTGCCATCAGTGATGGGACTAGCGGCACAGATACGCAGTATTTT	CAISDGTSGTDTQYF
TRBV5-4	13	.	TRBJ2-1	.	TGTGCCAGCAGCTACAGGGACTACAATGAGCAGTTCTTC	CASSYRDYNEQFF
TRBV27	14	TRBD1	TRBJ1-5	.	TGTGCCAGCAGTCCCAGGGGGAGCAATCAGCCCCAGCATTTT	CASSPRGSNQPQHF
TRBV5-1	14	.	TRBJ1-1	few	TGCGCCAGCAGCTCCCTACTCGGAGACACTGAAGCTTTCTTT	CASSSLLGDTEAFF
TRBV11-2	17	.	TRBJ2-1	.	TGTGCCAGCAGCTTAGATGGTCGACGAGGGGTGTACAATGAGCAGTTCTTC	CASSLDGRRGVYNEQFF
TRBV4-1	16	.	TRBJ1-4	medium-sized	TGCGCCAGCAGCCAAGTGGTGACTGCAACTAATGAAAAACTGTTTTTT	CASSQVVTATNEKLFF
TRBV28	16	.	TRBJ2-3	.	TGTGCCAGCAGCCCCCGAACGGGGTCCCCCACAGATACGCAGTATTTT	CASSPRTGSPTDTQYF
TRBV28	16	TRBD2	TRBJ2-2	.	TGTGCCAGCAGTGTGAGCGGGAGCGGTAACACCGGGGAGCTGTTTTTT	CASSVSGSGNTGELFF
TRBV9	15	TRBD1	TRBJ2-2	.	TGTGCCAGCAATACCGGGACAGGGTACACCGGGGAGCTGTTTTTT	CASNTGTGYTGELFF
TRBV6-5	12	.	TRBJ2-7	.	TGTGCCAGCAGCCCTTGGGGAGACGAGCAGTACTTC	CASSPWGDEQYF
TRBV5-4	15	.	TRBJ1-1	.	TGTGCCAGCAGCTTGGCAGGGGCTCCGAACACTGAAGCTTTCTTT	CASSLAGAPNTEAFF
TRBV9	16	TRBD1	TRBJ2-7	few	TGTGCCAGCAGCGTAGAGGCAGGGGGCGGTTGGTACGAGCAGTACTTC	CASSVEAGGGWYEQYF
TRBV27	13	TRBD2	TRBJ2-7	.	TGTGCCAGCAGCCGCCCCGGGAGGTACGAGCAGTACTTC	CASSRPGRYEQYF
TRBV4-1	14	.	TRBJ1-5	.	TGCGCCAGCAGCCACCCAGGGGTGAATCAGCCCCAGCATTTT	CASSHPGVNQPQHF
TRBV4-1	18	TRBD2	TRBJ2-4	.	TGCGCCAGCAGCCAAGAAGATCGGGGGGAGATAGCCAAAAACATTCAGTACTTC	CASSQEDRGEIAKNIQYF
TRBV11-2	11	.	TRBJ2-3	.	TGTGCCAGCAGCTATGGAGATACGCAGTATTTT	CASSYGDTQYF
TRBV18	20	TRBD2	TRBJ2-3	.	TGTGCCAGCTCACCAGGGGCTAGCGGGAATTCCTTTCCTAGCACAGATACGCAGTATTTT	CASSPGASGNSFPSTDTQYF
TRBV18	14	TRBD2	TRBJ2-3	.	TGTGCCAGCTCACCGGTCGGGACTACCGATACGCAGTATTTT	CASSPVGTTDTQYF
TRBV5-1	12	.	TRBJ2-1	.	TGCGCCAGCAGCACCCTAGGGCCGGAGCAGTTCTTC	CASSTLGPEQFF
TRBV5-1	15	TRBD1	TRBJ1-2	.	TGCGCCAGCAGCAGGCCGGGACAGGGGGCGGAAGGCTACACCTTC	CASSRPGQGAEGYTF